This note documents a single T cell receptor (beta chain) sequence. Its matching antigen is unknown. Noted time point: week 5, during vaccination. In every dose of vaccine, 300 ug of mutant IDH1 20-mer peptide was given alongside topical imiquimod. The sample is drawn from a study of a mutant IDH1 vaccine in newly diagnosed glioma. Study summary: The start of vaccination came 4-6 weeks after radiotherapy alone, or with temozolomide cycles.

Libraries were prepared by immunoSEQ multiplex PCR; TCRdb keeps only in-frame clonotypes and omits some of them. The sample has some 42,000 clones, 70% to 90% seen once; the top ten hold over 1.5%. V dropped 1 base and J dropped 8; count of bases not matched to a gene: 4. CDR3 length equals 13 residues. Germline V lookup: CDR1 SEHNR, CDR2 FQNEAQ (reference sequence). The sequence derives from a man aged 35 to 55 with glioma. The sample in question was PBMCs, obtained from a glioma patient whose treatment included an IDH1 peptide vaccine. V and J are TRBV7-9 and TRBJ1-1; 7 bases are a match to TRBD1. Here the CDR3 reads CASSLVAGGEAFF. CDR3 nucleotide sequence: TGTGCCAGCAGCTTAGTGGCAGGGGGGGAAGCTTTCTTT.